Below, 2 T cell receptor beta chains from the same sample are listed, as sequenced in a study of CD8 T cells in Susac syndrome. RNA amounts of roughly 0.45 to 1 ug underwent reverse transcription with random hexamers. A single record per CDR3 protein comes from TCRdb applying MiXCR to the immunoSEQ multiplex PCR reads. The sample lists about 250,000 distinct CDR3 sequences; roughly 93% were seen once. The material sequenced was CD4+ T cells from PBMCs. The source is a human donor with multiple sclerosis.

This clonotype was picked up one time. The chain links TRBV20-1 to TRBJ1-2; weak D call: TRBD1 (5 bases). From germline, CDR1 is DFQATT and CDR2 SNEGSKA (reference sequence). The ends were cut back, 0 bases at V and 4 bases at J, with 12 bases in the middle. CDR3 length: 14 residues. The CDR3 DNA reads TGCAGTGCTAGAGATCCCAGGGAAGCCTATGGCTACACCTTC. It yields the protein CSARDPREAYGYTF.

This clonotype occurred a few times. The chain uses TRBV7-3 and TRBJ2-3; D gene ambiguous. The V end lost 2 bases, the J end lost 1 base, and 10 bases lay between the germline ends. Germline V lookup: CDR1 SGHTA, CDR2 FQGTGA. The CDR3 runs 15 residues. The CDR3 protein is CASSLGSGGTDTQYF. The CDR3 DNA reads as TGTGCCAGCAGCTTAGGTTCCGGCGGCACAGATACGCAGTATTTT.